The sample holds a few counts of the clone carrying this T cell receptor (beta chain). Antigen specificity is unknown. One end of the junction fails to match germline, which may point to a read error. This sample was included in a study of blood T cells in healthy people across ages. Study-wide results and limits: Roughly linear age-related decline in beta diversity appeared, significant by age roughly 40. More naive CD4+ cells and higher diversity marked long-lived donors relative to aged donors.

The authors ran a second PCR of about 6 to 11 cycles using a sample-barcoded 5' primer and a J-beta primer mix. The authors tagged each cDNA molecule using a template-switch adaptor with 12 random nucleotides. CDR3-containing paired-end reads numbered at least 3 million in each sample. TCRdb re-called the 5' RACE reads through MiXCR, storing one row per CDR3 protein. The sample contains about a million distinct CDR3 sequences, under 40% of which appear only once. Sample: blood. The sequence derives from a man aged 18 to 29 in good health.

The DNA of the CDR3 is TGCAGCGCATCTCCGACAGGGACCCATCAACCCCAGCATTTT. Translating it yields CSASPTGTHQPQHF. This rearrangement joins TRBV29-1 to TRBJ1-5; TRBD1 agrees at 7 bases. The CDR3 runs 14 residues. Germline CDR1 is SQVTM and CDR2 is ANQGSEA.